A single sample is the source of the 25 T cell receptor beta chains below, sequenced in a study of cytomegalovirus exposure and HLA in healthy donors. Primers included in the PCR were 60 Vbeta and 13 Jbeta primers. Clones were sequenced by immunoSEQ multiplex PCR, and TCRdb holds only the in-frame ones, with some missing. The sample records 60,000 or so clones, 77% being singletons. Specimen: PBMCs. These receptors came from a woman aged 40-49 years in good health and CMV-seropositive.

V gene TRBV7-2 combines with J gene TRBJ2-1; D is ambiguous. The CDR3 has 13 residues. V was shortened by 0 bases and J by 8 bases, with 8 bases between the two germline ends. Germline CDR1 is SGHTA and CDR2 is FQGNSA. The CDR3 sequence is CASSLALRYEQFF. In nucleotides, the CDR3 is TGTGCCAGCAGCTTAGCGCTCCGGTATGAGCAGTTCTTC.

The chain is built from TRBV6-6 and TRBJ1-1; 7 nucleotides line up with TRBD1. The CDR3 consists of 14 residues. CDR1 and CDR2 (germline): MNHNY, SVGAGI (reference sequence). This chain's CDR3 is CATKRDSMNTEAFF. CDR3 DNA sequence: TGTGCAACGAAAAGGGACAGCATGAACACTGAAGCTTTCTTT.

The chain joins TRBV28 to TRBJ2-3, with TRBD2 matching over 12 bases. The junction had 13 bases not matched to a gene; V was cut back by 6 bases and J by 3 bases. The CDR3 is 18 amino acids. Germline V gene lookup returns CDR1 MDHEN and CDR2 SYDVKM. CDR3 nucleotides: TGTGCCAGCAGCCGAAGACTAGCGGGGGCCGGGGGGACAGATACGCAGTATTTT. The encoded protein is CASSRRLAGAGGTDTQYF.

This clone has just a few counts. This chain connects TRBV7-3 to TRBJ2-7; 9 bases map to TRBD1. The CDR3 runs to 15 residues. After removal of 4 bases from V and 3 bases from J, the junction contained 7 bases not matched to a gene. CDR1 is SGHTA, CDR2 FQGTGA, per germline. The CDR3 protein is CASSSTGTGNYEQYF. DNA for the CDR3: TGTGCCAGCAGCTCGACCGGGACAGGGAACTACGAGCAGTACTTC.

The CDR3 sequence: CASSVASGGAYEQYF. The CDR3 nucleotides read TGTGCCAGCAGCGTAGCTAGCGGGGGGGCGTACGAGCAGTACTTC. This sequence joins TRBV9 and TRBJ2-7; 12 nucleotides match TRBD2. V was pared by 0 bases and J by 4 bases, with 2 bases of the junction left unmatched. Germline V lookup: CDR1 SGDLS, CDR2 YYNGEE. The CDR3 length is 15 residues.

V gene TRBV18 combines with J gene TRBJ1-6, with TRBD1 identical over 7 bases. V shed 0 bases, J shed 7 bases, and the junction held 3 bases outside the gene matches. Germline V gene lookup returns CDR1 KGHSH and CDR2 LQKENI. The CDR3 extends over 15 amino acids. The CDR3 nucleotides read TGTGCCAGCTCACCACCCACAGGGGCAAATTCACCCCTCCACTTT. This encodes CASSPPTGANSPLHF.

The chain recombines TRBV11-2 with TRBJ1-4, with a weak D call TRBD1 (6 bases). The V end was cut by 2 bases, the J end by 4 bases, with 8 bases between. The length of the CDR3 is 14 residues. The V gene's germline CDR1 is SGHAT and CDR2 FQNNGV. The CDR3: CASSLSGVNEKLFF. The CDR3 DNA sequence: TGTGCCAGCAGCTTATCAGGGGTTAATGAAAAACTGTTTTTT.

This clone showed up just once. V usage is TRBV7-9 and J usage is TRBJ2-2; 9 bases match TRBD2. V lost 3 bases, J lost 17 bases, and 16 bases stayed unmatched. Germline V gives CDR1 SEHNR, CDR2 FQNEAQ (reference sequence). CDR3 length: 15 residues. CDR3 amino acids: CASSLTSGVTGGCFF. The CDR3 DNA reads TGTGCCAGCAGCTTGACTAGCGGAGTTACGGGGGGCTGTTTTTTT.

The chain couples TRBV5-8 to TRBJ2-1, with D possibly matching TRBD2 (7 bases). The CDR3 length is 15 residues. Trimming took off 4 bases at V and 2 bases at J, with 13 bases between the two ends. Germline lookup yields CDR1 SGHTS and CDR2 YDEGEE. The CDR3 coding sequence is TGTGCCAGCAGCCGGGGGGCGGGACCCTACAATGAGCAGTTCTTC. Translating gives CASSRGAGPYNEQFF.

This chain links TRBV15 with TRBJ2-5, with 7 nucleotides matching TRBD1. Trimming at V came to 1 base and at J to 4 bases, leaving 12 bases not matched to a gene. The CDR3 is 17 residues long. From germline, CDR1 is LNHNV and CDR2 YYDKDF (reference sequence). CDR3 amino acids: CATSRAVDSTGRETQYF. CDR3 nucleotides: TGTGCCACCAGCAGAGCCGTCGACTCGACAGGGCGAGAGACCCAGTACTTC.

V gene TRBV7-2 combines with J gene TRBJ2-7; D is perhaps TRBD1 (5 bases). Per germline, CDR1 SGHTA and CDR2 FQGNSA. Trimming shortened V by 1 base and J by 6 bases, and 13 bases separated the two germline ends. The CDR3 runs 14 residues. This CDR3 reads CASSLEVRGSEQYF. The CDR3 DNA reads as TGTGCCAGCAGCTTAGAAGTTAGGGGTTCCGAGCAGTACTTC.

Only a few counts were recorded for this clone. The chain joins TRBV6-6 to TRBJ2-3; TRBD2 agrees at 12 bases. Trimming cost V 7 bases and J 6 bases; bases outside gene matches: 5. This CDR3 contains 14 residues. Germline loops: CDR1 MNHNY, CDR2 SVGAGI (reference sequence). This chain's CDR3 is CASKSSGGGDTQYF. CDR3 nucleotides: TGTGCCAGCAAGTCTAGCGGGGGGGGCGATACGCAGTATTTT.

V and J are TRBV7-3 and TRBJ2-2; a weak D match, TRBD2 (7 bases). The CDR3 spans 15 residues. The germline V gene has CDR1 SGHTA and CDR2 FQGTGA. Trimming stripped 5 bases from V and 3 bases from J, with 13 bases between. Here the CDR3 DNA reads TGTGCCAGCAGCGACCGGGGGGCTTACACCGGGGAGCTGTTTTTT. Its translation is CASSDRGAYTGELFF.

The chain carries TRBV15 and TRBJ2-7, with 7 bases identical to TRBD1. This CDR3 contains 14 residues. Germline assignment: CDR1 LNHNV and CDR2 YYDKDF (reference sequence). With V trimmed by 2 bases and J by 4 bases, 5 bases remained unmatched. The chain's CDR3 is CATSRLTGRYEQYF. The CDR3 nucleotides read TGTGCCACCAGCAGACTGACAGGGAGATACGAGCAGTACTTC.

This clone was seen once. The chain joins TRBV5-8 to TRBJ2-1; TRBD2 agrees at 12 bases. From germline, CDR1 is SGHTS and CDR2 YDEGEE. V was clipped by 2 bases and J by 5 bases; unmatched bases: 2. The CDR3 contains 15 residues. CDR3 nucleotides: TGTGCCAGCAGCTTCGGACTAGCGGGGAACAATGAGCAGTTCTTC. It translates to CASSFGLAGNNEQFF.

The gene calls are TRBV6-6 and TRBJ2-3; D perhaps matches TRBD1 (6 bases). The length of the CDR3 is 16 residues. Trimming took 2 bases from V and 4 from J, leaving 16 bases between them. Germline V lookup: CDR1 MNHNY, CDR2 SVGAGI (reference sequence). The CDR3, as DNA: TGTGCCAGCAGTTACCTTACAGGGATTAGAGCAGATACGCAGTATTTT. This gives the protein CASSYLTGIRADTQYF.

The genes are TRBV7-9 and TRBJ2-7; 9 bases fit TRBD1. From germline, CDR1 is SEHNR and CDR2 FQNEAQ (reference sequence). There are 17 residues in the CDR3. The V and J ends lost 5 bases and 0 bases, in that order; junction bases with no gene match: 11. CDR3 sequence: CASSPTGTGLSSYEQYF. CDR3 nucleotide sequence: TGTGCCAGCAGCCCGACCGGGACAGGGCTGAGCTCCTACGAGCAGTACTTC.

The genes are TRBV9 and TRBJ2-2; no clear D. In germline, CDR1 is SGDLS, CDR2 YYNGEE. This CDR3 is 16 amino acids long. Trimming took off 0 bases at V and 5 bases at J, with 14 bases between the two ends. The CDR3 region has the DNA TGTGCCAGCAGCGTAGCTGTGACTTTTGGTACCGGGGAGCTGTTTTTT. It encodes CASSVAVTFGTGELFF.

This clone came up a few times. The chain links TRBV12-5 to TRBJ2-6; no definite D call. CDR3 length: 13 residues. V was clipped by 7 bases and J by 0 bases, with 4 bases between them. The germline V gene encodes CDR1 LGHNT and CDR2 FRNRAP. CDR3 in DNA: TGTGCTAGTGCCTACTCTGGGGCCAACGTCCTGACTTTC. The encoded protein is CASAYSGANVLTF.

The rearrangement uses TRBV30 and TRBJ2-2; 9 bases match TRBD1. The CDR3 extends over 15 amino acids. Germline trimming cut 0 bases from V and 3 bases from J; bases unmatched to any gene: 2. CDR1 is GTSNPN and CDR2 is SVGIG in the germline V gene (reference sequence). For the CDR3, the DNA is TGTGCCTGGAGTGTACGGGACAGGGACACCGGGGAGCTGTTTTTT. Protein: CAWSVRDRDTGELFF.

This clone was detected only a few times. The rearrangement uses TRBV5-1 and TRBJ2-2; 7 nucleotides line up with TRBD2. With V trimmed by 4 bases and J by 7 bases, 1 base remained unmatched. Germline loops: CDR1 SGHRS, CDR2 YFSETQ. The CDR3 runs 12 residues. The CDR3 sequence: CASSPGGGELFF. CDR3 nucleotides: TGCGCCAGCAGCCCGGGGGGCGGGGAGCTGTTTTTT.

The CDR3 region is CASSRLDRGTGELFF. CDR3 sequence (DNA): TGTGCCAGCAGCCGACTTGACAGGGGGACCGGGGAGCTGTTTTTT. The rearrangement joins TRBV7-8 to TRBJ2-2, with 9 bases that match TRBD1. Germline CDR1 is SGHVS and CDR2 is FQNEAQ. V gave up 5 bases and J gave up 5 bases; unmatched junction bases: 6. This CDR3 spans 15 amino acids.

Remarks on this clone: Germline and junction disagree at one end, which may indicate a read error. The same CDR3 arises from other DNA sequences in this sample as well. The genes are TRBV7-9 and TRBJ2-7; 8 bases align to TRBD1. The germline gives CDR1 SEHNR, CDR2 FQNEAQ (reference sequence). The CDR3 spans 13 residues. The CDR3 coding sequence is TGCGCCAGCAGCCGGACAGGGAATTACGAGCAGTACTTC. It translates to CASSRTGNYEQYF.

V is TRBV27 and J is TRBJ2-4, with 8 bases matching TRBD1. V lost 5 bases, J lost 3 bases, and 9 bases stayed unmatched. This CDR3 spans 16 amino acids. From germline, CDR1 is MNHEY and CDR2 SMNVEV (reference sequence). Written as DNA, the CDR3 is TGTGCCAGCAGTGCTCAGGGGGCGCGAGGCAAAAACATTCAGTACTTC. This translates into CASSAQGARGKNIQYF.

The chain combines TRBV7-8 with TRBJ2-7, with 9 nucleotides matching TRBD1. CDR3 length equals 15 residues. CDR1 is SGHVS and CDR2 is FQNEAQ in the germline V gene. V shed 5 bases, J shed 7 bases, and the junction held 12 bases outside the gene matches. The CDR3 coding sequence is TGTGCCAGCAGCGAACTTCTGACAGGGGGAGTAGAGCAGTACTTC. It translates to CASSELLTGGVEQYF.